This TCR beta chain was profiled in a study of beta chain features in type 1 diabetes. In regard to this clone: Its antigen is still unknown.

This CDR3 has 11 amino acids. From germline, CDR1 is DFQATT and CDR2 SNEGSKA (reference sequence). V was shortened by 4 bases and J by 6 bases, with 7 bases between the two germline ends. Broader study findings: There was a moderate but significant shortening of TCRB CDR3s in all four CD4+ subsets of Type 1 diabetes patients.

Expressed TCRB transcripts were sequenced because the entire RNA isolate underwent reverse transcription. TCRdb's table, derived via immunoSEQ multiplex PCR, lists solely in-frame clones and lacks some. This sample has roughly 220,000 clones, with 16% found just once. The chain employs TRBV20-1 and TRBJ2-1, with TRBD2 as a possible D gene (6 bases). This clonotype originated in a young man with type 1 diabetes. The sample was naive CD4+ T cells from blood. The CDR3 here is CSATSVNEQFF. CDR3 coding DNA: TGCAGTGCTACTAGCGTCAATGAGCAGTTCTTC.